The present T cell receptor beta chain was sequenced within a study of blood T cell repertoires in COVID-19. Study at large: The samples span acute and convalescent COVID-19 from the United States, Italy and Spain.

The table came from immunoSEQ multiplex PCR; TCRdb's copy has only in-frame clones and leaves some out. The sample includes some 300,000 clones, around nine tenths seen only once; the top ten take less than 3%. Self-reported history from a screening survey and questionnaire set each donor's cohort. Input material: PBMCs or T cells enriched from blood (not recorded which). This TCR derives from a woman between 45 and 65 years old who had been exposed to COVID-19.

CDR3 amino acids: CASSPRGLVAKNIQYF. CDR3 sequence (DNA): TGTGCCAGCAGCCCCCGGGGACTCGTAGCCAAAAACATTCAGTACTTC. The chain joins TRBV7-9 to TRBJ2-4; tentative D call: TRBD2 (6 bases). Trimming took 5 bases from V and 0 from J, leaving 14 bases between them. Germline-derived CDR1 and CDR2 are SEHNR and FQNEAQ (reference sequence). The CDR3 has 16 amino acids.